Each of the 15 T cell receptor beta chains below was sequenced from the same sample in a study of OX40 agonist ivuxolimab in advanced cancers. The library was made by the immunoSEQ multiplex PCR assay. Not all clones reach the TCRdb copy of this immuneACCESS table, which keeps in-frame sequences only. Checked studies attribute under half of the gap to unresolved V genes and leave the rest unexplained. In this sample the table shows about 30,000 clones, 65% to 85% of which occur a single time. The ten largest clones add up to about a quarter of the sample. The sequences come from CD4+ or CD8+ T cells sorted from blood, collected in a trial of the OX40 agonist ivuxolimab. The origin of the receptors is an adult with an advanced solid tumor such as melanoma, head and neck, liver or kidney cancer.

The chain combines TRBV2 with TRBJ2-7; a possible D gene is TRBD1 (5 bases). Trimming cost V 4 bases and J 5 bases, with 12 bases left between them. This CDR3 spans 13 amino acids. The germline gives CDR1 SNHLY, CDR2 FYNNEI. The CDR3 is CASSVTGGNEQYF. The CDR3 nucleotides are TGTGCCAGCAGTGTTACAGGCGGAAACGAGCAGTACTTC. The complete variable domain, with remaining parts taken from reference TRBV2 and TRBJ2-7, reads EPEVTQTPSHQVTQMGQEVILRCVPISNHLYFYWYRQILGQKVEFLVSFYNNEISEKSEIFDDQFSVERPDGSNFTLKIRSTKLEDSAMYFCASSVTGGNEQYFGPGTRLTVT.

The J gene is TRBJ2-2, the V gene TRBV18; TRBD2 matches 10 bases. With V trimmed by 3 bases and J by 7 bases, 8 bases remained unmatched. The CDR3 is 16 residues long. The germline CDR1 and CDR2 sequences are KGHSH and LQKENI. The CDR3 sequence is CASSPSLAGAGGELFF. The CDR3 region has the DNA TGTGCCAGCTCACCGAGCCTAGCGGGAGCCGGCGGGGAGCTGTTTTTT.

This clone was observed a single time. The chain couples TRBV5-6 to TRBJ1-2; no definite D call. The CDR3 has 14 residues. V was cut by 2 bases and J by 2 bases, with 10 bases left in between. Germline loops: CDR1 SGHDT, CDR2 YYEEEE. CDR3 sequence reads: CASSFVASNYGYTF. For the CDR3, the DNA is TGTGCCAGCAGCTTCGTAGCCTCAAACTATGGCTACACCTTC.

The chain couples TRBV4-3 to TRBJ2-3; no clear D. V shed 0 bases and J shed 4 bases, with 11 bases lying between them. Germline lookup yields CDR1 LGHNA and CDR2 YSLEER. The CDR3 has 15 residues. CDR3 sequence: CASSQEGIKPDTQYF. The CDR3 bases are TGCGCCAGCAGCCAAGAGGGAATCAAGCCAGATACGCAGTATTTT.

The V gene is TRBV4-3, the J gene TRBJ1-1, with D possibly matching TRBD1 (5 bases). Trimming took off 4 bases at V and 2 bases at J, with 14 bases between the two ends. The CDR3 consists of 15 residues. Germline CDR1 reads LGHNA; CDR2 reads YSLEER. CDR3 DNA: TGCGCCAGCAGCCCCCAGAGGGGAGGAAACACTGAAGCTTTCTTT. This translates into CASSPQRGGNTEAFF.

The V and J genes are TRBV5-4 and TRBJ1-2; weak D call: TRBD1 (5 bases). V dropped 4 bases and J dropped 3 bases, with 10 bases sitting between them. The CDR3 spans 13 residues. CDR1 and CDR2 from the germline V gene are SGHNT and YYREEE (reference sequence). The CDR3 reads CASSPRGDYGYTF. The CDR3 nucleotides are TGTGCCAGCAGCCCCCGGGGGGACTATGGCTACACCTTC.

The sample holds one count of this clone. The V call is TRBV4-3, the J call TRBJ2-7; D gene uncertain. The V and J ends lost 3 bases and 6 bases respectively, with 15 bases between them. CDR1 LGHNA and CDR2 YSLEER come from the germline V gene. The CDR3 consists of 14 residues. Here the CDR3 DNA reads TGCGCCAGCAGCCAGGAAAACTTGTGGGGCGAGCAGTACTTC. Translated: CASSQENLWGEQYF.

The rearrangement joins TRBV15 to TRBJ2-7, with 9 nucleotides matching TRBD1. The length of the CDR3 is 15 residues. V trimming: 3 bases; J trimming: 0 bases; junction bases outside the gene matches: 3. Germline assignment: CDR1 LNHNV and CDR2 YYDKDF (reference sequence). CDR3 DNA: TGTGCCACCAGCAGGGACAGGGGATTCTCCTACGAGCAGTACTTC. Translating it yields CATSRDRGFSYEQYF.

There are a few counts of this clone. The chain is built from TRBV5-6 and TRBJ2-5; D could derive from TRBD1 or TRBD2 (5 bases each). This CDR3 spans 16 amino acids. CDR1 and CDR2 (germline): SGHDT, YYEEEE. With 9 bases removed from V and 2 bases from J, the gap between germline ends came to 23 bases. The chain's CDR3 is CATTHFYSGPQETQYF. DNA of the CDR3: TGTGCCACCACCCACTTCTATTCGGGGCCACAAGAGACCCAGTACTTC.

This clone was detected only a few times. This chain uses TRBV28 with TRBJ2-7, with unresolved D. CDR3 length: 16 residues. CDR1 is MDHEN, CDR2 SYDVKM, per germline. Trimming stripped 3 bases from V and 5 bases from J, with 20 bases between. CDR3 protein: CASSFTRASLRDEQYF. DNA for the CDR3: TGTGCCAGCAGTTTTACCCGGGCCTCCCTAAGGGACGAGCAGTACTTC.

The V and J genes are TRBV4-1 and TRBJ2-1; D may be TRBD2 (6 bases). Germline V gene lookup returns CDR1 MGHRA and CDR2 YSYEKL. The V and J ends lost 1 base and 6 bases respectively, with 10 bases between them. The CDR3 consists of 14 residues. CDR3 sequence reads: CASSQGLEINEQFF. The CDR3 DNA follows: TGCGCCAGCAGCCAAGGACTAGAAATCAATGAGCAGTTCTTC.

V usage is TRBV2 and J usage is TRBJ2-7; 11 nucleotides match TRBD2. Germline loops: CDR1 SNHLY, CDR2 FYNNEI. V gave up 2 bases and J gave up 6 bases; unmatched junction bases: 12. CDR3 length: 17 amino acids. Here the CDR3 reads CASSEYPSGGPTLEQYF. DNA of the CDR3: TGTGCCAGCAGTGAATACCCTAGCGGGGGGCCCACCCTCGAGCAGTACTTC.

The chain's CDR3 is CASSSPRDRNSYEQYF. CDR3 nucleotides: TGTGCCAGCAGCTCCCCCCGTGACAGGAATTCCTACGAGCAGTACTTC. The rearrangement joins TRBV28 to TRBJ2-7; possible D gene TRBD1, 6 bases. In germline, CDR1 is MDHEN, CDR2 SYDVKM. This CDR3 is built from 16 residues. Trimming pared 6 bases from V and 1 base from J, leaving 19 bases between.

This chain connects TRBV14 to TRBJ2-1; 7 bases are shared with TRBD2. Germline V lookup: CDR1 SGHDN, CDR2 FVKESK. V shed 1 base and J 9 bases; nucleotides not matched to a gene: 9. The length of the CDR3 is 15 residues. CDR3 residues: CASSQVGRAWGEQFF. CDR3 nucleotide sequence: TGTGCCAGCAGCCAAGTTGGGAGGGCCTGGGGTGAGCAGTTCTTC.

This chain links TRBV11-2 with TRBJ1-1; 8 bases are a match to TRBD1. In germline, CDR1 is SGHAT, CDR2 FQNNGV. The V and J ends lost 4 bases and 10 bases, in that order; junction bases with no gene match: 11. CDR3 length: 14 residues. This chain's CDR3 is CASSYLDRDERAFF. CDR3 sequence (DNA): TGTGCCAGCAGCTACCTGGACAGGGACGAACGAGCTTTCTTT.